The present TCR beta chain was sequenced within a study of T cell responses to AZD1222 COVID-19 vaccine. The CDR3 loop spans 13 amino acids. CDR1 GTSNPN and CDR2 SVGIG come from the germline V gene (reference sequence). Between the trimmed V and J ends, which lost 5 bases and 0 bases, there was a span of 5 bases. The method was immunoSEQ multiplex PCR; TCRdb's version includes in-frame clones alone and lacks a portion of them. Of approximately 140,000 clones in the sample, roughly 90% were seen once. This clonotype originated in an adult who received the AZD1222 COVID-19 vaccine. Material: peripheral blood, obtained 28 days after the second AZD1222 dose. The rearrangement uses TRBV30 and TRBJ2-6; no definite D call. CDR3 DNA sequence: TGTGCCTGGGGGTCCTCTGGGGCCAACGTCCTGACTTTC. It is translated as CAWGSSGANVLTF. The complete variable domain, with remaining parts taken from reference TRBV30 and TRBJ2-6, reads SQTIHQWPATLVQPVGSPLSLECTVEGTSNPNLYWYRQAAGRGLQLLFYSVGIGQISSEVPQNLSASRPQDRQFILSSKKLLLSDSGFYLCAWGSSGANVLTFGAGSRLTVL.